The clone carrying this TCR beta chain was picked up many times. Authors' data handling: Nucleated cell counts were estimated from reference gene primer amplification. The assay was immunoSEQ multiplex PCR, and TCRdb's table has in-frame clones only and misses some. The DNA gave D and trimming, while V, J and clone size come from that table. The table lists some 530,000 clones, 80% to 90% of them singletons. The sample belongs to a study of blood T cell repertoires in COVID-19. About the research overall: Samples taken during acute and convalescent COVID-19 were collected in the United States, Italy and Spain. Sources were T cells, B-cell-depleted T cells, or PBMCs; the material itself was cDNA or gDNA.

The V gene lost 11 bases and the J gene lost 3 bases, with 19 bases spanning the gap. Germline V lookup: CDR1 LNHDA, CDR2 SQIVND (reference sequence). CDR3 length equals 14 residues. What was sequenced was peripheral blood. The clonotype originates from a human donor in a cohort sampled during active COVID-19. The rearrangement joins TRBV19 to TRBJ1-1, with D maybe TRBD1 (6 bases). CDR3 region: CASGIYRDHTEAFF. As DNA, the CDR3 is TGTGCCTCAGGAATTTACAGGGATCACACTGAAGCTTTCTTT. Variable domain in full (rest from reference TRBV19 and TRBJ1-1): DGGITQSPKYLFRKEGQNVTLSCEQNLNHDAMYWYRQDPGQGLRLIYYSQIVNDFQKGDIAEGYSVSREKKESFPLTVTSAQKNPTAFYLCASGIYRDHTEAFFGQGTRLTVV.